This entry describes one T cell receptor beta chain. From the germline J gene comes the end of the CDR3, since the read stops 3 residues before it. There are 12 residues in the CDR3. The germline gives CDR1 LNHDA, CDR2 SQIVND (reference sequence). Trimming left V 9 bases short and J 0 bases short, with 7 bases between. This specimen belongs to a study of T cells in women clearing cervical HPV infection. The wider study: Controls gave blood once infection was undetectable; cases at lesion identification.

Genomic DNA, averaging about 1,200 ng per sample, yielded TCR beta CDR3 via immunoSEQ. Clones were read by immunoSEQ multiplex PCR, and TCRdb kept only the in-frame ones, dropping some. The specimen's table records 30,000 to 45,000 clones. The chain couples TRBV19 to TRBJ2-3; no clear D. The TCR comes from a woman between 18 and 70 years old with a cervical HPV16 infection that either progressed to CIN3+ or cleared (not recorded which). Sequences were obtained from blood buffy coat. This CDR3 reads CARAISTDTQYF. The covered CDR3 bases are TGTGCCAGAGCTATAAGCACAGATACG.